This is a list of T cell receptor beta chains from one sample in a study of beta chain features in type 1 diabetes. The method was immunoSEQ multiplex PCR; TCRdb's version includes in-frame clones alone and lacks a portion of them. Here the sample spans around 100,000 clones, around 30% being singletons. The sequencing sample was made of central memory CD4+ T cells from blood. These receptors all come from a young woman with type 1 diabetes. The CDR3 runs from the conserved cysteine through the conserved F or W. D genes are given only for firm matches. Clone size is given for some rows only: seen once, a few or many times, or a class if the clone is expanded.

abundance: few
j_gene: TRBJ1-5
v_gene: TRBV2
d_gene: .
CDR3aa: CASMSGGNQPQHF
CDR3nt: TGTGCCAGCATGTCTGGGGGGAATCAGCCCCAGCATTTT

abundance: few
j_gene: TRBJ2-1
v_gene: TRBV5-4
d_gene: TRBD2
CDR3aa: CASKPPSGRDGNEQFF
CDR3nt: TGTGCCAGCAAACCCCCTAGCGGGAGGGATGGCAATGAGCAGTTCTTC

abundance: few
j_gene: TRBJ1-5
v_gene: TRBV21-1
d_gene: .
CDR3aa: CASINRDRGPEPQHF
CDR3nt: TGTGCCAGCATCAACCGGGACAGGGGGCCTGAGCCCCAGCATTTT

abundance: few
j_gene: TRBJ2-7
v_gene: TRBV7-2
d_gene: TRBD1
CDR3aa: CASSFDRGGFYEQYF
CDR3nt: TGTGCCAGCAGTTTCGACAGGGGAGGATTCTACGAGCAGTACTTC

abundance: .
j_gene: TRBJ1-2
v_gene: TRBV18
d_gene: .
CDR3aa: CASSVGEAGYTF
CDR3nt: TGTGCCAGCTCAGTCGGGGAAGCGGGCTACACCTTC

abundance: .
j_gene: TRBJ1-5
v_gene: TRBV7-9
d_gene: TRBD1
CDR3aa: CASSPSATGDQPQHF
CDR3nt: TGTGCCAGCAGCCCTAGCGCCACAGGGGACCAGCCCCAGCATTTT

abundance: .
j_gene: TRBJ1-4
v_gene: TRBV5-4
d_gene: TRBD1
CDR3aa: CASSLGQGDEKLFF
CDR3nt: TGTGCCAGCAGCCTGGGACAGGGGGATGAAAAACTGTTTTTT

abundance: .
j_gene: TRBJ1-1
v_gene: TRBV28
d_gene: TRBD1
CDR3aa: CASSPWGTGKNTEAFF
CDR3nt: TGTGCCAGCAGTCCGTGGGGGACAGGGAAGAACACTGAAGCTTTCTTT

abundance: few
j_gene: TRBJ2-5
v_gene: TRBV5-1
d_gene: TRBD2
CDR3aa: CASSLNLAAQETQYF
CDR3nt: TGCGCCAGCAGCTTGAACCTAGCGGCCCAAGAGACCCAGTACTTC

abundance: .
j_gene: TRBJ1-1
v_gene: TRBV11-2
d_gene: TRBD1
CDR3aa: CASSAIPTGTEAFF
CDR3nt: TGTGCCAGCAGCGCCATACCGACAGGGACTGAAGCTTTCTTT

abundance: .
j_gene: TRBJ2-7
v_gene: TRBV28
d_gene: TRBD1
CDR3aa: CASRDGQDSSYEQYF
CDR3nt: TGTGCCAGCAGAGACGGACAGGATAGCTCCTACGAGCAGTACTTC

abundance: few
j_gene: TRBJ2-5
v_gene: TRBV5-4
d_gene: TRBD2
CDR3aa: CASSPGGIQETQYF
CDR3nt: TGTGCCAGCAGCCCCGGGGGGATCCAAGAGACCCAGTACTTC

abundance: few
j_gene: TRBJ2-7
v_gene: TRBV6-6
d_gene: .
CDR3aa: CASTQSRAASYEQYF
CDR3nt: TGTGCCAGCACCCAATCCAGGGCGGCGTCCTACGAGCAGTACTTC

abundance: .
j_gene: TRBJ2-5
v_gene: TRBV5-1
d_gene: .
CDR3aa: CASSQTGETQYF
CDR3nt: TGCGCCAGCAGCCAGACGGGAGAGACCCAGTACTTC

abundance: .
j_gene: TRBJ1-2
v_gene: TRBV19
d_gene: TRBD1
CDR3aa: CASTLQGAAYGYTF
CDR3nt: TGTGCCAGTACCCTTCAGGGGGCGGCCTATGGCTACACCTTC

abundance: .
j_gene: TRBJ2-1
v_gene: TRBV19
d_gene: .
CDR3aa: CASSPTRSSYNEQFF
CDR3nt: TGTGCCAGTAGTCCTACTAGGAGTAGCTATAATGAGCAGTTCTTC

abundance: .
j_gene: TRBJ1-5
v_gene: TRBV28
d_gene: .
CDR3aa: CASRFASGGQPQHF
CDR3nt: TGTGCCAGCCGGTTCGCGTCAGGCGGGCAGCCCCAGCATTTT

abundance: few
j_gene: TRBJ2-6
v_gene: TRBV7-2
d_gene: TRBD2
CDR3aa: CASSLGGGGNSGANVLTF
CDR3nt: TGTGCCAGCAGCTTAGGGGGGGGAGGGAACTCTGGGGCCAACGTCCTGACTTTC

abundance: .
j_gene: TRBJ2-1
v_gene: TRBV7-6
d_gene: .
CDR3aa: CASSLGTDNEQFF
CDR3nt: TGTGCCAGCAGCTTAGGGACAGACAATGAGCAGTTCTTC

abundance: few
j_gene: TRBJ2-7
v_gene: TRBV20-1
d_gene: .
CDR3aa: CSAAGSYEQYF
CDR3nt: TGCAGTGCTGCAGGGTCCTACGAGCAGTACTTC

abundance: few
j_gene: TRBJ1-5
v_gene: TRBV28
d_gene: .
CDR3aa: CALTGVDSNQPQHF
CDR3nt: TGTGCCCTAACGGGTGTGGATAGCAATCAGCCCCAGCATTTT

abundance: .
j_gene: TRBJ2-1
v_gene: TRBV7-3
d_gene: TRBD2
CDR3aa: CASSPTLAGGHNEQFF
CDR3nt: TGTGCCAGCAGTCCGACCCTAGCGGGAGGTCACAATGAGCAGTTCTTC

abundance: .
j_gene: TRBJ2-6
v_gene: TRBV2
d_gene: TRBD1
CDR3aa: CANKPGQGNSGANVLTF
CDR3nt: TGTGCCAACAAACCGGGACAGGGAAACTCTGGGGCCAACGTCCTGACTTTC

abundance: .
j_gene: TRBJ2-1
v_gene: TRBV5-1
d_gene: .
CDR3aa: CASSGGSGSFYNEQFF
CDR3nt: TGCGCCAGCAGCGGGGGGAGCGGGTCTTTCTACAATGAGCAGTTCTTC

abundance: .
j_gene: TRBJ1-1
v_gene: TRBV18
d_gene: .
CDR3aa: CASSPSGNRDTEAFF
CDR3nt: TGTGCCAGCTCACCATCGGGGAATCGGGACACTGAAGCTTTCTTT

abundance: .
j_gene: TRBJ2-7
v_gene: TRBV4-2
d_gene: .
CDR3aa: CASSQGTSDEQYF
CDR3nt: TGTGCCAGCAGCCAAGGTACCTCAGACGAGCAGTACTTC

abundance: .
j_gene: TRBJ2-3
v_gene: TRBV6-1
d_gene: .
CDR3aa: CASSERGIPTDTQYF
CDR3nt: TGTGCCAGCAGTGAACGGGGTATCCCCACAGATACGCAGTATTTT

abundance: .
j_gene: TRBJ2-5
v_gene: TRBV18
d_gene: TRBD2
CDR3aa: CASSPRREETQYF
CDR3nt: TGTGCCAGCTCACCACGGCGGGAGGAGACCCAGTACTTC

abundance: .
j_gene: TRBJ2-2
v_gene: TRBV29-1
d_gene: TRBD2
CDR3aa: CSVALGGSAGELFF
CDR3nt: TGCAGCGTTGCCCTGGGCGGGAGCGCCGGGGAGCTGTTTTTT

abundance: few
j_gene: TRBJ1-5
v_gene: TRBV21-1
d_gene: .
CDR3aa: CASTLPGDQPQHF
CDR3nt: TGTGCCAGCACACTTCCGGGGGATCAGCCCCAGCATTTT

abundance: .
j_gene: TRBJ1-4
v_gene: TRBV5-1
d_gene: .
CDR3aa: CASSLDAGSGRKLFF
CDR3nt: TGCGCCAGCAGCTTGGACGCGGGGTCGGGGCGAAAACTGTTTTTT

abundance: .
j_gene: TRBJ1-2
v_gene: TRBV5-1
d_gene: TRBD1
CDR3aa: CASSPRDSPYTF
CDR3nt: TGCGCCAGCAGCCCCCGGGACAGCCCCTACACCTTC

abundance: .
j_gene: TRBJ2-1
v_gene: TRBV7-3
d_gene: .
CDR3aa: CASSLNPGTWLFF
CDR3nt: TGTGCCAGCAGCCTGAACCCCGGGACTTGGCTGTTCTTC

abundance: .
j_gene: TRBJ2-5
v_gene: TRBV5-4
d_gene: TRBD2
CDR3aa: CASSFGLAGLETQYF
CDR3nt: TGTGCCAGCAGCTTCGGGCTAGCGGGTTTAGAGACCCAGTACTTC

abundance: .
j_gene: TRBJ2-7
v_gene: TRBV7-9
d_gene: .
CDR3aa: CASSQDSPSSYEQYF
CDR3nt: TGTGCCAGCAGCCAGGACAGCCCGAGCTCCTACGAGCAGTACTTC

abundance: few
j_gene: TRBJ2-2
v_gene: TRBV30
d_gene: .
CDR3aa: CAWSVGVRWTGELFF
CDR3nt: TGTGCCTGGAGCGTCGGGGTTCGGTGGACCGGGGAGCTGTTTTTT

abundance: few
j_gene: TRBJ2-7
v_gene: TRBV5-4
d_gene: TRBD2
CDR3aa: CASSPGLAAISYEQYF
CDR3nt: TGTGCCAGCAGCCCGGGACTAGCGGCTATCTCCTACGAGCAGTACTTC